The 14 T cell receptor beta chains below were found in one sample sequenced in a study of T cell changes during pregnancy in multiple sclerosis (dated by TCRdb to between 2019 and 2020). The library was obtained by the immunoSEQ multiplex PCR assay. In TCRdb, the immuneACCESS table is reduced to in-frame sequences with V and J assigned. These tables do not hold every clone; where another copy was compared, an unresolved V gene accounts for under half, and the others remain unexplained. The sample table lists 25,000 to 30,000 clones, around nine tenths of them with a count of one. More than 5.5% of the sample comes from the top ten. The sample consisted of CD8+ T cells from peripheral blood mononuclear cells, taken before pregnancy. The receptors shown here come from a female donor with multiple sclerosis, enrolled in a pregnancy study.

The chain uses TRBV6-4 and TRBJ2-3; TRBD2 might be the D (6 bases). This CDR3 is 15 amino acids long. The germline V gene has CDR1 MRHNA and CDR2 SNTAGT. V lost 5 bases and J lost 2, with 14 bases in between. CDR3 residues: CASSRTSLNTDTQYF. CDR3 coding DNA: TGTGCCAGCAGTCGTACTAGCCTTAACACAGATACGCAGTATTTT.

The rearrangement uses TRBV29-1 and TRBJ2-1, with 13 bases identical to TRBD2. The length of the CDR3 is 17 residues. V trimming: 8 bases; J trimming: 9 bases; junction bases outside the gene matches: 19. The germline gives CDR1 SQVTM, CDR2 ANQGSEA. In DNA, the CDR3 is TGCAGCACGACCGGACTAGCGGGAGAGCTATATCACATTGAGCAGTTCTTC. This gives the protein CSTTGLAGELYHIEQFF.

The rearrangement joins TRBV6-6 to TRBJ2-1; 7 positions match TRBD1. CDR1 is MNHNY, CDR2 SVGAGI, per germline (reference sequence). The V and J ends lost 4 bases and 7 bases, in that order; junction bases with no gene match: 13. The CDR3 covers 16 residues. The CDR3 sequence is CASSWDMTGQVNEQFF. Here the CDR3 DNA reads TGTGCCAGCAGTTGGGATATGACAGGGCAGGTTAATGAGCAGTTCTTC.

This rearrangement joins TRBV28 to TRBJ2-5; TRBD2 aligns across 13 bases. The J call is uncertain, as TRBJ2-7 better fits the DNA end. This CDR3 contains 16 residues. Germline V gene lookup returns CDR1 MDHEN and CDR2 SYDVKM. The CDR3 spells CASSGPWTSGSYEQYF. CDR3 nucleotides: TGTGCCAGCAGCGGCCCATGGACTAGCGGGAGCTACGAGCAGTACTTC.

The chain recombines TRBV7-9 with TRBJ1-1; D is perhaps TRBD1 (6 bases). Trimming left V 4 bases short and J 3 bases short, with 12 bases between. CDR1 is SEHNR and CDR2 is FQNEAQ in the germline V gene (reference sequence). CDR3 length equals 14 residues. CDR3 loop: CASSSRTAHTEAFF. In DNA, the CDR3 is TGTGCCAGCAGCTCTCGGACAGCCCACACTGAAGCTTTCTTT.

This chain links TRBV29-1 with TRBJ2-1; 14 nucleotides match TRBD2. Germline trimming cut 4 bases from V and 4 bases from J; bases unmatched to any gene: 6. CDR1 SQVTM and CDR2 ANQGSEA come from the germline V gene. This CDR3 is 16 amino acids long. The CDR3 loop reads CSVVGTSGSTYNEQFF. As DNA, the CDR3 is TGCAGCGTTGTCGGGACTAGCGGGAGTACGTACAATGAGCAGTTCTTC.

The rearrangement joins TRBV4-1 to TRBJ2-7, with 8 bases lining up with TRBD1. The V gene's germline CDR1 is MGHRA and CDR2 YSYEKL. V trimming: 4 bases; J trimming: 6 bases; junction bases outside the gene matches: 5. CDR3 length: 13 amino acids. The CDR3 reads CASSLPTGGEQYF. CDR3 bases: TGCGCCAGCAGCCTTCCAACAGGGGGCGAGCAGTACTTC.

This chain uses TRBV2 with TRBJ1-1, with 10 bases matching TRBD1. Germline assignment: CDR1 SNHLY and CDR2 FYNNEI. The CDR3 has 21 residues. V shed 5 bases, J shed 4 bases, and the junction held 25 bases outside the gene matches. CDR3 sequence (DNA): TGTGCCAGCAGTAAGGGACAGGGGCTAATACCCTACCCGTGGGGCATCACTGAAGCTTTCTTT. Its protein is CASSKGQGLIPYPWGITEAFF.

The chain links TRBV29-1 to TRBJ2-7; 7 bases fit TRBD2. The CDR3 extends over 13 amino acids. Germline assignment: CDR1 SQVTM and CDR2 ANQGSEA. V shed 6 bases and J 1 base; nucleotides not matched to a gene: 6. As DNA, the CDR3 is TGCAGCGTCTGGACTAGAACTTCCTACGAGCAGTACTTC. Its translation is CSVWTRTSYEQYF.

The gene calls are TRBV4-2 and TRBJ2-7, with 10 bases matching TRBD2. The CDR3 has 16 residues. The trim removed 4 bases at V and 0 bases at J, leaving 6 bases unmatched. In germline, CDR1 is LGHNA, CDR2 YNFKEQ. CDR3 protein: CASSRGLAESSYEQYF. The DNA for the CDR3 is TGTGCCAGCAGCCGCGGACTAGCGGAGAGCTCCTACGAGCAGTACTTC.

This rearrangement joins TRBV29-1 to TRBJ2-2; D might be TRBD2 (6 bases). CDR1 and CDR2 (germline): SQVTM, ANQGSEA. This CDR3 contains 13 residues. V lost 6 bases and J 4 bases, leaving 12 bases between the germline ends. The CDR3 DNA follows: TGCAGCGTCGTCCCCGGGGGCACCGGGGAGCTGTTTTTT. The encoded protein is CSVVPGGTGELFF.

This clone was counted once. The V gene is TRBV27, the J gene TRBJ2-2, with D perhaps TRBD1 (6 bases). The V and J ends lost 5 bases and 1 base respectively, with 11 bases between them. CDR3 length: 15 residues. Germline values: CDR1 MNHEY, CDR2 SMNVEV (reference sequence). The CDR3 loop is CASSLRTVNTGELFF. The CDR3 coding sequence is TGTGCCAGCAGTCTGCGGACAGTGAACACCGGGGAGCTGTTTTTT.

The gene calls are TRBV7-9 and TRBJ2-3; TRBD2 aligns across 15 bases. Germline CDR1 is SEHNR and CDR2 is FQNEAQ (reference sequence). With 5 bases clipped from V and 3 bases from J, the junction kept 0 bases outside the gene matches. This CDR3 is built from 15 residues. This chain's CDR3 is CASSGTSGRTDTQYF. The CDR3 DNA is TGTGCCAGCAGCGGGACTAGCGGGAGGACAGATACGCAGTATTTT.

Only a few counts were recorded for this clone. The rearrangement links TRBV28 to TRBJ1-5; 7 bases are shared with TRBD1. The CDR3 consists of 15 residues. Germline-derived CDR1 and CDR2 are MDHEN and SYDVKM. V gave up 4 bases and J gave up 4 bases; unmatched junction bases: 7. This CDR3 is CASSSDTGENQPQHF. CDR3 coding DNA: TGTGCCAGCAGTTCGGACACAGGGGAGAATCAGCCCCAGCATTTT. Looking up the rest from reference TRBV28 and TRBJ1-5 gives the full variable domain: DVKVTQSSRYLVKRTGEKVFLECVQDMDHENMFWYRQDPGLGLRLIYFSYDVKMKEKGDIPEGYSVSREKKERFSLILESASTNQTSMYLCASSSDTGENQPQHFGDGTRLSIL.